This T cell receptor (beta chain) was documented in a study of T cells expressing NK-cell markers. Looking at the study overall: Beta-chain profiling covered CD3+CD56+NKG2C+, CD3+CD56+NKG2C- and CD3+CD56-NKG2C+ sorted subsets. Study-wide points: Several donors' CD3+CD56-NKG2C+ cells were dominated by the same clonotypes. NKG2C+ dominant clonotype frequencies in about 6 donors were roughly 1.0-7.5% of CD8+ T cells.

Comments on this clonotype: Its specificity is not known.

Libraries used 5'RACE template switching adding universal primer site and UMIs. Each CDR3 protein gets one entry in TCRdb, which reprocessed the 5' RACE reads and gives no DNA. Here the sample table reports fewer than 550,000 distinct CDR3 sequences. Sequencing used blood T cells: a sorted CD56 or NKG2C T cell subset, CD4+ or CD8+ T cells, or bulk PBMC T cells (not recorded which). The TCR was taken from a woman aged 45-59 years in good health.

The CDR3 reads CSARDMRGSYNEQFF. The chain recombines TRBV20-1 with TRBJ2-1. This CDR3 comprises 15 residues. In germline, CDR1 is DFQATT, CDR2 SNEGSKA (reference sequence).